One and the same sample provided the 3 T cell receptor beta chains below, sequenced in a study of blood T cell repertoires in COVID-19. Profiled with immunoSEQ multiplex PCR; TCRdb holds only in-frame clones, not every one. The data hold roughly 250,000 clones, with 84% observed a single time. The sequencing sample was made of peripheral blood. All receptors come from a man aged 50 to 59 with acute or convalescent COVID-19.

The V call is TRBV18, the J call TRBJ2-3, with D possibly being TRBD2 (6 bases). CDR1 KGHSH and CDR2 LQKENI come from the germline V gene. The CDR3 has 15 residues. The V gene lost 1 base and the J gene lost 1 base, with 9 bases spanning the gap. The CDR3 DNA reads as TGTGCCAGCTCACCACTCGGGAGTGGCACAGATACGCAGTATTTT. The encoded protein is CASSPLGSGTDTQYF.

The sample holds one count of this clone. J is TRBJ1-2 and V is TRBV5-1; D possibly corresponds to TRBD1 (5 bases). Germline assignment: CDR1 SGHRS and CDR2 YFSETQ. The CDR3 has 14 residues. Trimming removed 2 bases from V and 2 bases from J, with 10 bases in between. The CDR3 DNA is TGCGCCAGCAGCTTTTTCCAGGGAAACTATGGCTACACCTTC. Protein: CASSFFQGNYGYTF.

The chain employs TRBV2 and TRBJ2-1; 13 bases fit TRBD2. Germline CDR1 is SNHLY and CDR2 is FYNNEI. CDR3 length: 13 amino acids. The J segment lost 6 bases and the V segment lost 8 bases, leaving 1 base of the junction unmatched. The CDR3 protein is CASRTSGGNEQFF. CDR3 in DNA: TGTGCCAGCCGGACTAGCGGGGGCAATGAGCAGTTCTTC.